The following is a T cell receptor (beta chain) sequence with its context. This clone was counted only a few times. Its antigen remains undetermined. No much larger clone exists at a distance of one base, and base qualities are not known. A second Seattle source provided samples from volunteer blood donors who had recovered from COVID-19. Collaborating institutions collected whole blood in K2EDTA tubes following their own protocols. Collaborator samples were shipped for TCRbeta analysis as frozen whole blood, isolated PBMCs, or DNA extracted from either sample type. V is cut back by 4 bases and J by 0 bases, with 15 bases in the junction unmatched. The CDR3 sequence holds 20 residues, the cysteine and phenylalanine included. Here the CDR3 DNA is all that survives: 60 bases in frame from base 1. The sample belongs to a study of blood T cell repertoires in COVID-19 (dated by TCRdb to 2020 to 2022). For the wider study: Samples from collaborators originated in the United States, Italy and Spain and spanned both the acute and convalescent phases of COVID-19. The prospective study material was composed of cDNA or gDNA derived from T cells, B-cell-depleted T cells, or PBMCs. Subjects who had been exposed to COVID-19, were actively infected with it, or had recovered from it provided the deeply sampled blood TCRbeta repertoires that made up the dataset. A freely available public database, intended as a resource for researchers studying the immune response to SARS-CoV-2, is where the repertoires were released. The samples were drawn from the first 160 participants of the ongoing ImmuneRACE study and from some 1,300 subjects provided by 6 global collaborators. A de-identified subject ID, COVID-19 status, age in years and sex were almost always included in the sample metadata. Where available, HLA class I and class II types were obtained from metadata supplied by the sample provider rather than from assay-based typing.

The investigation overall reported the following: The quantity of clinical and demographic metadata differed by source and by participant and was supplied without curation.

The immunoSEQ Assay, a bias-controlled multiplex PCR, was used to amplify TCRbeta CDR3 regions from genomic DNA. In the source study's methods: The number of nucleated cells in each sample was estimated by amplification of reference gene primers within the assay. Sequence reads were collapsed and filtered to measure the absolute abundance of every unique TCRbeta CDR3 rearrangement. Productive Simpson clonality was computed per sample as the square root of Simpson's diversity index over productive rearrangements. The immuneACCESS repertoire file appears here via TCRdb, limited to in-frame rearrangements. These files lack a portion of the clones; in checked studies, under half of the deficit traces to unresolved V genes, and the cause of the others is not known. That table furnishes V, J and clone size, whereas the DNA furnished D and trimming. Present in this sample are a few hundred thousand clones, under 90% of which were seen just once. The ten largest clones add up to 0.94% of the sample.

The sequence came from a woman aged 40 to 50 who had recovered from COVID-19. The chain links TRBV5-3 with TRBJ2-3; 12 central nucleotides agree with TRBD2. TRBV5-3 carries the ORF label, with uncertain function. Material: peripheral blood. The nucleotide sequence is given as TGTGCCAGAAGCGAGCCACGTTCGACTAGCGGGAGCCTTAGCACAGATACGCAGTATTTT. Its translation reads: CARSEPRSTSGSLSTDTQYF.